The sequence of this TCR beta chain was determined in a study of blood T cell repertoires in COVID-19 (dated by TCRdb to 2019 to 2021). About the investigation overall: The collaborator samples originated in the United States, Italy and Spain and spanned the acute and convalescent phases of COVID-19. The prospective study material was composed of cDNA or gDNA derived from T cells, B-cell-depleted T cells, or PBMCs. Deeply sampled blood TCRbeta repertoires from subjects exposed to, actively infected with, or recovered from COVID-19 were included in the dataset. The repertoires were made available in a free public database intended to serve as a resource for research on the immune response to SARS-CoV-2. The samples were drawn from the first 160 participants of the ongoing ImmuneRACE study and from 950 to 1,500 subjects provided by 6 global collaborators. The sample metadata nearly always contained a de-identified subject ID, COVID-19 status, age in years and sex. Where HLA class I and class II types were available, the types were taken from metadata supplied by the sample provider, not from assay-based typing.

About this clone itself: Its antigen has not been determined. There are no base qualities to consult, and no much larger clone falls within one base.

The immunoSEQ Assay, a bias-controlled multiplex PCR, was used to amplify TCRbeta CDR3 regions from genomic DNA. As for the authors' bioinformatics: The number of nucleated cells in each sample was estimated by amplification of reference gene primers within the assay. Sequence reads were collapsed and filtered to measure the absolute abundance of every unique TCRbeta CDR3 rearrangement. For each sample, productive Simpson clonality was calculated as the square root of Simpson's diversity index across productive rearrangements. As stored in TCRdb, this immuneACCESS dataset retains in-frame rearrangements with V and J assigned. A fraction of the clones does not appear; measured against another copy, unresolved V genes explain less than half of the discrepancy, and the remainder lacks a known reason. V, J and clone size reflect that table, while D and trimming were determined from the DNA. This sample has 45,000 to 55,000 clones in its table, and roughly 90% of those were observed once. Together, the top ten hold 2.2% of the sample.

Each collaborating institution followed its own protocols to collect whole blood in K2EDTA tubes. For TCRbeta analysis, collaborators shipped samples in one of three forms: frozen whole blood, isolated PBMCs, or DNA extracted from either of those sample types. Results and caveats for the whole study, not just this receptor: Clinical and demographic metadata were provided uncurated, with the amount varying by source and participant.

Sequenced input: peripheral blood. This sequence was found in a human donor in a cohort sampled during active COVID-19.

The encoded CDR3 is CASRPGQGMPEAFF. The DNA sequence reads TGCGCCAGCAGACCGGGACAGGGAATGCCTGAAGCTTTCTTT. This chain is built from TRBV10-1 and TRBJ1-1; 9 bases in the middle match TRBD1. Unmatched junction bases come to 8, with V trimmed by 6 bases and J by 6 bases. Looking up the germline V gene (reference sequence) yields CDR1 WNHNN and CDR2 SYGVQD. The cysteine opens and the phenylalanine closes a CDR3 of 14 amino acids. CDR3 DNA only is kept here, 42 bases in frame from base 1.